This TCR beta chain was retrieved from a study of regulatory T cells in long-lasting Graves disease. Overall study context: Graves' cases, newly diagnosed, had used antithyroid drugs under 3 months.

The time point denotes: newly diagnosed GD, antithyroid drugs for less than 3 months. With RNA extracted from PBMCs as input, the TCR library was made. Doctors identified Graves' disease using the American Thyroid Association guidelines. About 10 milliliters of peripheral blood were taken and placed in EDTA tubes. Relying on iRepertoire HTBI primers and Arm-PCR of CDR3 regions, the team built TCR beta libraries. Per the authors' pipeline: Across samples, 60 or so TRBV and 13 to 15 TRBJ segments were found. Each CDR3 protein is one row after TCRdb ran MiXCR on the multiplex PCR reads. These V and J calls derive from TCRdb rather than the authors' analysis. This sample has around 330,000 distinct CDR3 sequences, with over 15% found just once. This clonotype was seen a few times. The CDR3 runs 15 residues. The V and J ends lost 2 bases and 3 bases respectively, with 12 bases between them. Germline values: CDR1 SGHNT, CDR2 YYREEE (reference sequence).

This chain links TRBV5-4 with TRBJ2-1; D not resolved. This receptor was taken from a female donor with Graves disease. Material: peripheral blood mononuclear cells (PBMCs), obtained at new diagnosis, from a patient treated with antithyroid drugs. The CDR3 reads CASSFVGSNYNEQFF. The CDR3 nucleotides are TGTGCCAGCAGCTTCGTTGGCTCTAACTACAATGAGCAGTTCTTC.